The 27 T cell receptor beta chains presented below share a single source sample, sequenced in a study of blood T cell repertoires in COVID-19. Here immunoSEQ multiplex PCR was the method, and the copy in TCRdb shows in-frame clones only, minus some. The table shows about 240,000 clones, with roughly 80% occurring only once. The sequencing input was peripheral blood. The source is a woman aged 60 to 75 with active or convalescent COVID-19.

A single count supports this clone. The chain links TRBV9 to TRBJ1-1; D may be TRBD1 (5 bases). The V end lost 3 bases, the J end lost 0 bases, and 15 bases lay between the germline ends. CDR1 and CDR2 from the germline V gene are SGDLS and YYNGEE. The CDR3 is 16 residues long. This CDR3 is CASSAGTTTMNTEAFF. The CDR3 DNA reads TGTGCCAGCAGCGCAGGGACTACAACCATGAACACTGAAGCTTTCTTT.

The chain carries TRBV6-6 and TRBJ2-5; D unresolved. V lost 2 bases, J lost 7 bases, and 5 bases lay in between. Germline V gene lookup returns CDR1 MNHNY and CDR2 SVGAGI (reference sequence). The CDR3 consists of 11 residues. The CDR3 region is CASSYHWTQYF. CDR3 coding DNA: TGTGCCAGCAGTTACCATTGGACCCAGTACTTC.

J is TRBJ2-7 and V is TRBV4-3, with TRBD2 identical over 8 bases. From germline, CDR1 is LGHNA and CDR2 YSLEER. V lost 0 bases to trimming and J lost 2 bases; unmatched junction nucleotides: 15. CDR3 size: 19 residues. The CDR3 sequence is CASSQDWTGGSGSTYEQYF. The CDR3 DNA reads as TGCGCCAGCAGCCAAGATTGGACTGGAGGGAGCGGGAGTACCTACGAGCAGTACTTC.

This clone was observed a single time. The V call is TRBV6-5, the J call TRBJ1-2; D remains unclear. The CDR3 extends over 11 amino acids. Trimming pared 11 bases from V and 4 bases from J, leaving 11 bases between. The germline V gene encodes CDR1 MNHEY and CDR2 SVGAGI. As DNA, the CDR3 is TGTGCCGGAGGGCGAAGCTATGGCTACACCTTC. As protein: CAGGRSYGYTF.

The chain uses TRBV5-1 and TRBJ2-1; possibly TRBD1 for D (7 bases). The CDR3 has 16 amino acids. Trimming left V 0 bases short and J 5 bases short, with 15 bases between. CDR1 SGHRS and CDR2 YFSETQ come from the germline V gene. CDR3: CASSLARGADHNEQFF. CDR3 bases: TGCGCCAGCAGCTTGGCCAGGGGGGCAGACCACAATGAGCAGTTCTTC.

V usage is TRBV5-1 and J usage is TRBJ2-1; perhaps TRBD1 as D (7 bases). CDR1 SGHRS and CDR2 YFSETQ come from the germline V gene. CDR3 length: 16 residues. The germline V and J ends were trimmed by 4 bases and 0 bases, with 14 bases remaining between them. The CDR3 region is CASSAGQGGSYNEQFF. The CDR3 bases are TGCGCCAGCAGCGCCGGGCAGGGGGGCTCCTACAATGAGCAGTTCTTC.

The CDR3 protein is CASSSPGGANYGYTF. CDR3 sequence (DNA): TGTGCCAGCAGCTCCCCAGGGGGCGCAAACTATGGCTACACCTTC. The V gene is TRBV5-4, the J gene TRBJ1-2, with 8 nucleotides matching TRBD1. Germline V gene lookup returns CDR1 SGHNT and CDR2 YYREEE (reference sequence). J lost 2 bases, V lost 3 bases, and 6 bases had no gene match. This CDR3 region has 15 residues.

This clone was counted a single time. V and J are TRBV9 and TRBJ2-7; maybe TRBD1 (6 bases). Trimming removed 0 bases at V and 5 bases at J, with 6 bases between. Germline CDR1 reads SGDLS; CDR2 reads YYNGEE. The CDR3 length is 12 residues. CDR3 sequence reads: CASSVGQDEQYF. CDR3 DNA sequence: TGTGCCAGCAGCGTAGGACAGGACGAGCAGTACTTC.

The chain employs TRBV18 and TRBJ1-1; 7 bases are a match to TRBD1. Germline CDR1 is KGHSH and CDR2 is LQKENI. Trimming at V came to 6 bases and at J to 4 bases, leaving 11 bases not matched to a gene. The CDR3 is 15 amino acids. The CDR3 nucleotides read TGTGCCAGCTCCCGAAATACAGGGGACGGCACTGAAGCTTTCTTT. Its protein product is CASSRNTGDGTEAFF.

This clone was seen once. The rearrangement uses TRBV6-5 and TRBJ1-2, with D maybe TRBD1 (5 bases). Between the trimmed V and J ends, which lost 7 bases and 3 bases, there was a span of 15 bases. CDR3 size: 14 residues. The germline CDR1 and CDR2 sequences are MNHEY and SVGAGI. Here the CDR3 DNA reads TGTGCCAGCACTCCAAAAGGGGTGGACTATGGCTACACCTTC. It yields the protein CASTPKGVDYGYTF.

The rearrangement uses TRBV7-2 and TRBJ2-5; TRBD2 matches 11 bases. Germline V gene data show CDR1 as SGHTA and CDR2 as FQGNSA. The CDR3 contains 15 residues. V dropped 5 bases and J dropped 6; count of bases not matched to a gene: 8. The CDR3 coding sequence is TGTGCCAGCAGCCTTGATAGCGGGGGGGCGAAGACCCAGTACTTC. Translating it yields CASSLDSGGAKTQYF.

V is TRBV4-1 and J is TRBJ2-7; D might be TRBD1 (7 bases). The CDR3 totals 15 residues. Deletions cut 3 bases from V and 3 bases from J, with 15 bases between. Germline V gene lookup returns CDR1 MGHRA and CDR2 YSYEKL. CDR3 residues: CASSHMGQGGYEQYF. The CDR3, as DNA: TGCGCCAGCAGCCATATGGGGCAGGGGGGCTACGAGCAGTACTTC.

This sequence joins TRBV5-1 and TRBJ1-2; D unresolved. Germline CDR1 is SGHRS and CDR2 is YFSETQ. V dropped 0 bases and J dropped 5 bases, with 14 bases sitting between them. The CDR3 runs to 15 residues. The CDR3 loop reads CASSLGQTKLYGYTF. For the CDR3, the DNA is TGCGCCAGCAGCTTGGGGCAGACCAAACTATATGGCTACACCTTC.

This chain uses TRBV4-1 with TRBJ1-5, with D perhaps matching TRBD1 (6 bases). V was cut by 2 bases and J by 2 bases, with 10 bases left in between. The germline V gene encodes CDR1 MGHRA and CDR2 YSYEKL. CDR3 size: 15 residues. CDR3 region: CASSQWAGGNQPQHF. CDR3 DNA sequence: TGCGCCAGCAGCCAATGGGCAGGGGGCAATCAGCCCCAGCATTTT.

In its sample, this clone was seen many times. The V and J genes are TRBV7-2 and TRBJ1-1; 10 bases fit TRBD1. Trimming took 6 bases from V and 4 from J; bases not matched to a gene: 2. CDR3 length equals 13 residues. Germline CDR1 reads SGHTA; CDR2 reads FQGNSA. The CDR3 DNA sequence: TGTGCCAGCAGGGACAGGGGGGCCACTGAAGCTTTCTTT. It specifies CASRDRGATEAFF.

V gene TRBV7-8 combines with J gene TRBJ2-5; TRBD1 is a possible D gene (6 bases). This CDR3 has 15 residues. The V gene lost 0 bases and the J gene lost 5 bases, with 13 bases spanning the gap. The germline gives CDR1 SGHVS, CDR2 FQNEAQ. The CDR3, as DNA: TGTGCCAGCAGCTTAGCGGGGGCAGGGCTGGAGACCCAGTACTTC. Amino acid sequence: CASSLAGAGLETQYF.

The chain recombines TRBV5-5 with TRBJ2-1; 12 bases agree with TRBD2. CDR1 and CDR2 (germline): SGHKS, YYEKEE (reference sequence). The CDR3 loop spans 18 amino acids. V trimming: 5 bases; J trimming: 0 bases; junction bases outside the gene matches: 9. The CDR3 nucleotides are TGTGCCAGCAGGCACCTAGCGGGGGGGCCGAGCTCCTACAATGAGCAGTTCTTC. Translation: CASRHLAGGPSSYNEQFF.

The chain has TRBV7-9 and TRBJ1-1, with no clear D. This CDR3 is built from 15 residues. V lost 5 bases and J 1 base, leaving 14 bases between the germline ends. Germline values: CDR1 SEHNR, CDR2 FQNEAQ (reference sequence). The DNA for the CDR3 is TGTGCCAGCAGCCCGGGAGGTAGTTGGAACACTGAAGCTTTCTTT. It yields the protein CASSPGGSWNTEAFF.

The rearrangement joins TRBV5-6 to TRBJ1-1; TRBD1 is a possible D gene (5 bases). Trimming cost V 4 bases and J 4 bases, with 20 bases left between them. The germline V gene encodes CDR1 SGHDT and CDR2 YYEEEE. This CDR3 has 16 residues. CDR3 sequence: CASSAKFGPRGTEAFF. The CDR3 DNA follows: TGTGCCAGCAGCGCCAAGTTTGGCCCTAGGGGCACTGAAGCTTTCTTT.

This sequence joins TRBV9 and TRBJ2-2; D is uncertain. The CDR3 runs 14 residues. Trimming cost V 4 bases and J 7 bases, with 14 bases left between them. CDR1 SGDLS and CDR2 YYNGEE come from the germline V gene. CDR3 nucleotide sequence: TGTGCCAGCAGCCACCTAGTCGGTATCGGGGAGCTGTTTTTT. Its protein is CASSHLVGIGELFF.

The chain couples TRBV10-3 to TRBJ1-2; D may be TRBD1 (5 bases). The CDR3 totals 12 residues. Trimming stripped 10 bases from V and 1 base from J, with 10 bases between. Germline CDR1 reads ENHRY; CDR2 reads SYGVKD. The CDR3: CATARVNYGYTF. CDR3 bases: TGTGCCACAGCCAGGGTTAACTATGGCTACACCTTC.

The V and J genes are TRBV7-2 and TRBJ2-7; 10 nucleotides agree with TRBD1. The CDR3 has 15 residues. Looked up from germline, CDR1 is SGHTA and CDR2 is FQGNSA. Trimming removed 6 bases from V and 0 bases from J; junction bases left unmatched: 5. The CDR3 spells CASRADRGLSYEQYF. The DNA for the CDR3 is TGTGCCAGCAGGGCCGACAGGGGGCTCTCCTACGAGCAGTACTTC.

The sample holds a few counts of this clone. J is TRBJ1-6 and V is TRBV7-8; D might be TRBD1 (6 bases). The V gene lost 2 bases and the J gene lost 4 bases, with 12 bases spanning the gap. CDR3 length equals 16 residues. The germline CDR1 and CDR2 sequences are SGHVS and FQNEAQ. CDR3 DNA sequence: TGTGCCAGCAGCTTATTAGACAGGACTTATAATTCACCCCTCCACTTT. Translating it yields CASSLLDRTYNSPLHF.

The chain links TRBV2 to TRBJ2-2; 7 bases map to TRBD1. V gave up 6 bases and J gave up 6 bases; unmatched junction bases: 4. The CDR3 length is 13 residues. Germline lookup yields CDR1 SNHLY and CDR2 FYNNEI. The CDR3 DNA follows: TGTGCCAGCAGCCTCAGGGGGTCCGGGGAGCTGTTTTTT. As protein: CASSLRGSGELFF.

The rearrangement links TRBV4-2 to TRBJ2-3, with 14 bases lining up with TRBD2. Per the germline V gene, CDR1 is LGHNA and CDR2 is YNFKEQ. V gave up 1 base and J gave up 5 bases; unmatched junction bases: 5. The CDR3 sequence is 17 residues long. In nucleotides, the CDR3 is TGTGCCAGCAGCCAAGGACTAGCGGGGGGGCCGTTAGATACGCAGTATTTT. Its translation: CASSQGLAGGPLDTQYF.

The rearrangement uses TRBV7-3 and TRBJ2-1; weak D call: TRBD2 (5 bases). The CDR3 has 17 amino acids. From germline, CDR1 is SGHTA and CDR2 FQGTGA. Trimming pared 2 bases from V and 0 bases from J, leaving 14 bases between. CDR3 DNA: TGTGCCAGCAGCTTACTTGGACTCTCCAGCTCCTACAATGAGCAGTTCTTC. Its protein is CASSLLGLSSSYNEQFF. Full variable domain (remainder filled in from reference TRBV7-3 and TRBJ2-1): GAGVSQTPSNKVTEKGKYVELRCDPISGHTALYWYRQSLGQGPEFLIYFQGTGAADDSGLPNDRFFAVRPEGSVSTLKIQRTERGDSAVYLCASSLLGLSSSYNEQFFGPGTRLTVL.

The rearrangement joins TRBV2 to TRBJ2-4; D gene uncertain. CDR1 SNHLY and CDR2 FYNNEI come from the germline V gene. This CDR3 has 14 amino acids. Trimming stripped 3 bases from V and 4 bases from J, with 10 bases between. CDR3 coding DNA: TGTGCCAGCAGTGACGTGCGCCCAAAAAACATTCAGTACTTC. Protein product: CASSDVRPKNIQYF.